Presented here are 28 T cell receptor beta chains from one specimen sequenced in a study of OX40 agonist ivuxolimab in advanced cancers. Generated by immunoSEQ multiplex PCR, the TCRdb table keeps only in-frame clones and is missing some. Seen here are approximately 70,000 clones, 85% to 95% observed once, and the top ten hold under 7.5%. The sequenced sample was CD4+ or CD8+ T cells sorted from blood, obtained in a trial of the OX40 agonist ivuxolimab. The receptors shown here come from an adult with an advanced solid tumor such as melanoma, head and neck, liver or kidney cancer.

The genes are TRBV28 and TRBJ2-5; TRBD2 aligns across 7 bases. Germline V gene sequence: CDR1 MDHEN, CDR2 SYDVKM. The CDR3 covers 14 residues. Germline trimming cut 10 bases from V and 3 bases from J; bases unmatched to any gene: 11. The CDR3 nucleotides read TGTGCCATCTCGATATTCGGGACTAAAGAGACCCAGTACTTC. Its translation: CAISIFGTKETQYF.

This sequence joins TRBV5-1 and TRBJ2-7; D is uncertain. Trimming pared 2 bases from V and 1 base from J, leaving 7 bases between. The CDR3 consists of 13 residues. CDR1 SGHRS and CDR2 YFSETQ come from the germline V gene. CDR3 residues: CASSFGNSYEQYF. CDR3 coding DNA: TGCGCCAGCAGCTTCGGCAATTCCTACGAGCAGTACTTC.

The V and J genes are TRBV13 and TRBJ1-4; 10 bases are shared with TRBD1. Losses at the gene ends were 5 bases for V and 3 bases for J; bases not matched to a gene: 12. The CDR3 has 18 residues. Germline V lookup: CDR1 PRHDT, CDR2 FYEKMQ (reference sequence). The CDR3, as DNA: TGTGCCAGCAGCGTCACCGGGACAGGGGACAAAGCTAATGAAAAACTGTTTTTT. Protein: CASSVTGTGDKANEKLFF.

V and J are TRBV27 and TRBJ2-3; a possible D gene is TRBD2 (5 bases). This CDR3 contains 13 residues. Germline V gene lookup returns CDR1 MNHEY and CDR2 SMNVEV (reference sequence). V gave up 5 bases and J gave up 4 bases, with 10 bases separating them. The DNA of the CDR3 is TGTGCCAGCAGTCTTGCGGGCCCAGATACGCAGTATTTT. Translated, it gives CASSLAGPDTQYF.

The chain joins TRBV7-3 to TRBJ2-5, with D perhaps assigned TRBD1 or TRBD2 (7 bases each). Germline V gene lookup returns CDR1 SGHTA and CDR2 FQGTGA. Deletions cut 5 bases from V and 3 bases from J, with 13 bases between. The CDR3 spans 14 residues. CDR3 sequence (DNA): TGTGCCAGCAGCGAATCAGGGGGGGAAGAGACCCAGTACTTC. It encodes CASSESGGEETQYF.

In this sample, this clone turned up a few times. This chain joins TRBV30 and TRBJ1-5, with D uncertain. V was pared by 0 bases and J by 2 bases, with 5 bases between. Germline values: CDR1 GTSNPN, CDR2 SVGIG (reference sequence). The CDR3 contains 13 residues. CDR3 coding DNA: TGTGCCTGGAGTGTTGCGCGCAATCAGCCCCAGCATTTT. It yields the protein CAWSVARNQPQHF.

The chain couples TRBV29-1 to TRBJ2-7; D is perhaps TRBD1 or TRBD2 (6 bases each). V lost 1 base and J lost 3, with 10 bases in between. The CDR3 length is 13 residues. Germline V CDR1 and CDR2: SQVTM, ANQGSEA. The CDR3 DNA is TGCAGCGTTGAAGCGAGGGGGGACTACGAGCAGTACTTC. Translating gives CSVEARGDYEQYF.

The chain combines TRBV19 with TRBJ2-7; D is possibly TRBD2 (5 bases). The germline V and J ends were trimmed by 6 bases and 0 bases, with 12 bases remaining between them. The germline V gene has CDR1 LNHDA and CDR2 SQIVND (reference sequence). The CDR3 runs 14 residues. For the CDR3, the DNA is TGTGCCAGTAGCCCTAGCCGGGGCTCCTACGAGCAGTACTTC. This codes for CASSPSRGSYEQYF.

This chain joins TRBV19 and TRBJ1-2, with no clear D. V was clipped by 3 bases and J by 2 bases, with 4 bases between them. CDR3 size: 12 residues. Looked up from germline, CDR1 is LNHDA and CDR2 is SQIVND (reference sequence). DNA for the CDR3: TGTGCCAGTAGTATGGACAACTATGGCTACACCTTC. Translation gives CASSMDNYGYTF.

This chain uses TRBV30 with TRBJ2-1; maybe TRBD1 (6 bases). Deletions cut 2 bases from V and 8 bases from J, with 22 bases between. Germline V gives CDR1 GTSNPN, CDR2 SVGIG (reference sequence). The CDR3 length is 16 residues. This CDR3 reads CAWSLSWADRRDEQFF. CDR3 nucleotides: TGTGCCTGGAGTCTTAGTTGGGCGGACAGAAGGGATGAGCAGTTCTTC.

The V and J genes are TRBV6-1 and TRBJ2-2; D gene uncertain. V lost 2 bases and J 1 base, leaving 11 bases between the germline ends. The CDR3 length is 16 residues. Germline CDR1 and CDR2: MNHNS and SASEGT. DNA of the CDR3: TGTGCCAGCAGTGAACTCGAGTCAGGGAACACCGGGGAGCTGTTTTTT. The encoded protein is CASSELESGNTGELFF.

This chain connects TRBV6-5 to TRBJ2-4; 9 bases map to TRBD1. V lost 5 bases to trimming and J lost 3 bases; unmatched junction nucleotides: 5. Germline V CDR1 and CDR2: MNHEY, SVGAGI. This CDR3 is 15 amino acids long. CDR3 protein: CASSRDRGGKNIQYF. The CDR3, as DNA: TGTGCCAGCAGTAGAGACAGGGGGGGCAAAAACATTCAGTACTTC.

The chain recombines TRBV7-8 with TRBJ2-3; 11 bases are a match to TRBD1. Germline-derived CDR1 and CDR2 are SGHVS and FQNEAQ. This CDR3 region has 16 residues. J was trimmed by 4 bases and V by 4 bases; bases with no gene match: 7. As DNA, the CDR3 is TGTGCCAGCAGCTCACGGGACAGGGGGACAGCAGATACGCAGTATTTT. It encodes CASSSRDRGTADTQYF.

The rearrangement uses TRBV4-1 and TRBJ2-7; tentative D call: TRBD2 (6 bases). The CDR3 covers 14 residues. Germline V gives CDR1 MGHRA, CDR2 YSYEKL. V lost 4 bases to trimming and J lost 1 base, with 11 bases between them. CDR3 DNA: TGCGCCAGCAGCCCAAGCGGAGGGTCCTACGAGCAGTACTTC. It specifies CASSPSGGSYEQYF.

This chain uses TRBV9 with TRBJ2-7; tentatively, D is TRBD2 (6 bases). CDR3 size: 14 residues. From germline, CDR1 is SGDLS and CDR2 YYNGEE. Trimming removed 3 bases at V and 5 bases at J, with 15 bases between. The CDR3 sequence is CASSEGGAGNEQYF. CDR3 coding DNA: TGTGCCAGCAGCGAAGGCGGGGCGGGGAACGAGCAGTACTTC.

The CDR3 here is CASSQTGTRDSPLHF. The CDR3 region has the DNA TGCGCCAGCAGCCAAACCGGGACGAGGGATTCACCCCTCCACTTT. The J gene is TRBJ1-6, the V gene TRBV4-3; D might be TRBD1 (5 bases). The germline V and J ends were trimmed by 2 bases and 8 bases, with 13 bases remaining between them. Germline values: CDR1 LGHNA, CDR2 YSLEER. This CDR3 contains 15 residues.

The V and J genes are TRBV19 and TRBJ1-5; D unresolved. The V end was cut by 6 bases, the J end by 7 bases, with 16 bases between. Germline V CDR1 and CDR2: LNHDA, SQIVND (reference sequence). This CDR3 comprises 14 residues. CDR3 DNA sequence: TGTGCCAGTAGCCCTTTGGGGTTATACCAGCCCCAGCATTTT. This gives the protein CASSPLGLYQPQHF.

Turning to this clone: This CDR3 is also generated by other DNA sequences in the sample. The chain recombines TRBV19 with TRBJ1-1; perhaps TRBD1 as D (5 bases). The length of the CDR3 is 13 residues. V was cut by 0 bases and J by 6 bases, with 8 bases left in between. Germline lookup yields CDR1 LNHDA and CDR2 SQIVND (reference sequence). This CDR3 reads CASSIEGRAEAFF. DNA of the CDR3: TGTGCCAGTAGTATAGAGGGCAGGGCTGAAGCTTTCTTT.

The gene calls are TRBV27 and TRBJ1-4; D gene uncertain. The germline gives CDR1 MNHEY, CDR2 SMNVEV (reference sequence). With 2 bases removed from V and 7 bases from J, the gap between germline ends came to 11 bases. The CDR3 is 14 amino acids. CDR3 in DNA: TGTGCCAGCAGTTTAAATTCGGGGTTTGAAAAACTGTTTTTT. Amino acid sequence: CASSLNSGFEKLFF.

This clone was detected only a few times. In DNA, the CDR3 is TGTGCCTGGAGCACTTCCACAGGGCGAGCTTTCTTT. Its translation is CAWSTSTGRAFF. This chain joins TRBV30 and TRBJ1-1; D may be TRBD1 (6 bases). V dropped 3 bases and J dropped 10 bases, with 15 bases sitting between them. The CDR3 is 12 amino acids. Germline V gives CDR1 GTSNPN, CDR2 SVGIG (reference sequence).

The chain recombines TRBV25-1 with TRBJ2-5; the D gene could be TRBD1 or TRBD2 (5 bases each). Germline V gene data show CDR1 as MGHDK and CDR2 as SYGVNS. This CDR3 has 13 amino acids. V was shortened by 5 bases and J by 5 bases, with 12 bases between the two germline ends. The CDR3 is CASSLEGRETQYF. CDR3 DNA: TGTGCCAGCAGTCTCGAGGGGCGGGAGACCCAGTACTTC.

The chain carries TRBV4-3 and TRBJ2-2; D remains ambiguous. The germline gives CDR1 LGHNA, CDR2 YSLEER. V was shortened by 3 bases and J by 0 bases, with 14 bases between the two germline ends. This CDR3 spans 17 amino acids. The CDR3 DNA reads as TGCGCCAGCAGCCACCCGCGAGCCTCTACGAACACCGGGGAGCTGTTTTTT. Protein sequence: CASSHPRASTNTGELFF.

J is TRBJ2-1 and V is TRBV7-9; no definite D call. The CDR3 consists of 11 residues. Germline CDR1 and CDR2: SEHNR and FQNEAQ (reference sequence). Trimming took off 3 bases at V and 6 bases at J, with 3 bases between the two ends. CDR3 amino acids: CASSFSNEQFF. The CDR3 coding sequence is TGTGCCAGCAGCTTCTCCAATGAGCAGTTCTTC.

This clone was observed a few times. The J gene is TRBJ1-2, the V gene TRBV7-3; possible D gene TRBD1, 5 bases. Per germline, CDR1 SGHTA and CDR2 FQGTGA. The ends were cut back, 4 bases at V and 8 bases at J, with 17 bases in the middle. The CDR3 runs 14 residues. This CDR3 is CASSYGDGAGGYTF. The CDR3, as DNA: TGTGCCAGCAGCTATGGGGACGGAGCGGGGGGCTACACCTTC.

The CDR3 here is CASSLAPFGIMNTEAFF. In nucleotides, the CDR3 is TGTGCCAGCAGCTTAGCCCCTTTTGGGATCATGAACACTGAAGCTTTCTTT. This sequence joins TRBV5-6 and TRBJ1-1; D gene ambiguous. V lost 2 bases to trimming and J lost 0 bases, with 17 bases between them. CDR1 and CDR2 (germline): SGHDT, YYEEEE. The CDR3 has 17 residues.

The chain has TRBV19 and TRBJ2-1, with a weak D call TRBD2 (5 bases). Germline values: CDR1 LNHDA, CDR2 SQIVND (reference sequence). The V and J ends lost 7 bases and 10 bases respectively, with 14 bases between them. This CDR3 comprises 12 residues. The CDR3 region is CASIGSSGEQFF. The DNA for the CDR3 is TGTGCCAGTATTGGCTCTTCGGGGGAGCAGTTCTTC.

This clone was found once. The V call is TRBV6-5, the J call TRBJ2-7, with a tentative D call TRBD1 (5 bases). This CDR3 is built from 11 residues. The V gene's germline CDR1 is MNHEY and CDR2 SVGAGI. The ends were cut back, 7 bases at V and 6 bases at J, with 10 bases in the middle. The CDR3 protein is CASIDRREQYF. CDR3 nucleotides: TGTGCCAGCATTGACAGACGCGAGCAGTACTTC.

The V call is TRBV5-5, the J call TRBJ2-7; 11 bases are shared with TRBD2. With 0 bases clipped from V and 3 bases from J, the junction kept 11 bases outside the gene matches. This CDR3 region has 18 residues. CDR1 and CDR2 (germline): SGHKS, YYEKEE (reference sequence). CDR3 DNA sequence: TGTGCCAGCAGCTTGGGAACTAGCGGGGGAATAGAACTCTACGAGCAGTACTTC. Amino acids: CASSLGTSGGIELYEQYF.